This TCR beta chain was sequenced in a study of blood T cell repertoires in COVID-19. The wider study: Acute-phase and convalescent COVID-19 samples originated in the United States, Italy and Spain. T cells, B-cell-depleted T cells, or PBMCs supplied cDNA or gDNA.

The CDR3 extends over 15 amino acids. J was trimmed by 6 bases and V by 3 bases; bases with no gene match: 7. Germline CDR1 reads MGHDK; CDR2 reads SYGVNS. Original analysis: Amplifying reference gene primers gave estimates of nucleated cell counts. The assay was immunoSEQ multiplex PCR, and TCRdb's table has in-frame clones only and misses some. That table furnishes V, J and clone size, whereas the DNA furnished D and trimming. The table lists roughly 130,000 clones, approximately 81% of them singletons. The chain recombines TRBV25-1 with TRBJ1-4; 7 bases map to TRBD1. The receptor was derived from a woman in her thirties who had recovered from COVID-19. The sample was peripheral blood. CDR3 nucleotides: TGTGCCAGCAGTGAGCCGGGACAGCAGCATGAAAAACTGTTTTTT. It translates to CASSEPGQQHEKLFF. Variable domain in full (rest from reference TRBV25-1 and TRBJ1-4): EADIYQTPRYLVIGTGKKITLECSQTMGHDKMYWYQQDPGMELHLIHYSYGVNSTEKGDLSSESTVSRIRTEHFPLTLESARPSHTSQYLCASSEPGQQHEKLFFGSGTQLSVL.